The rows below give T cell receptor beta chains drawn from one sample of a study of blood T cell repertoires in COVID-19. The protocol was immunoSEQ multiplex PCR, while the TCRdb copy is restricted to in-frame clones and leaves out a portion. Of 65,000 to 80,000 clones listed, roughly 85% are singletons. The material sequenced was peripheral blood. These receptors were collected from a man aged 25 to 40 with acute or convalescent COVID-19. Each CDR3 is given with its conserved first and last residue. The D gene is left open where the match is weak.

J	V	D	CDR3
TRBJ2-7	TRBV19	TRBD1	CASSLRLQGIYEQYF
TRBJ2-4	TRBV19	.	CASSIGREGSNIQYF
TRBJ1-2	TRBV12-3/TRBV12-4	.	CASSYQADYGYTF
TRBJ1-5	TRBV5-6	.	CASSFWGRSNQPQHF
TRBJ2-3	TRBV5-6	TRBD1	CASSLGTGRADTQYF
TRBJ1-4	TRBV2	.	CASTGDKTNEKLFF
TRBJ1-4	TRBV18	.	CASSPSTGPPANEKLFF
TRBJ2-1	TRBV6-2/TRBV6-3	TRBD1	CASSWTGRANNEQFF
TRBJ1-6	TRBV25-1	TRBD1	CASRVGTGGGNSPLHF
TRBJ2-1	TRBV19	.	CASSIADTNNEQFF
TRBJ1-1	TRBV7-9	.	CASARGDTEAFF
TRBJ1-3	TRBV5-1	.	CASSLGEGNTIYF
TRBJ1-2	TRBV29-1	TRBD1	CSVEGVRGHSYGYTF
TRBJ1-5	TRBV28	.	CASSPPNQPQHF
TRBJ1-6	TRBV5-1	TRBD1	CASGRDSNVSPLHF
TRBJ2-2	TRBV2	.	CASSIGQANTGELFF
TRBJ2-1	TRBV7-2	TRBD1	CASRPDRGSYNEQFF
TRBJ2-5	TRBV24-1	TRBD1	CATSDPTGDHQETQYF
TRBJ2-1	TRBV29-1	.	CSVSAQVNEQFF
TRBJ1-2	TRBV10-2	TRBD1	CASSEGQGTYGYTF
TRBJ2-3	TRBV29-1	TRBD1	CSVDRGPDTQYF
TRBJ2-5	TRBV18	.	CASSRSQGQETQYF
TRBJ1-4	TRBV19	.	CARSGIQNEKLFF
TRBJ2-3	TRBV5-1	TRBD1	CASSGQGASDTQYF
TRBJ1-2	TRBV30	TRBD1	CAWRIARDSYYGYTF
TRBJ1-3	TRBV28	.	CASSLFAGRGSGNTIYF
TRBJ1-2	TRBV6-5	TRBD1	CASSLTGSDGYTF
TRBJ1-4	TRBV3-1/TRBV3-2	.	CASSQAYQDEKLFF